This T cell receptor beta chain is from a study of T cell repertoires in cytomegalovirus infection. V was clipped by 5 bases and J by 0 bases, with 14 bases between them. The germline V gene has CDR1 SGHTA and CDR2 FQGNSA. The CDR3 length is 15 residues. This clonotype was counted at least ten times. One entry per CDR3 protein results from TCRdb running MiXCR on the reads. The data show roughly 310,000 distinct CDR3 sequences, roughly 17% seen once. V gene TRBV7-2 combines with J gene TRBJ2-7; D possibly corresponds to TRBD1 (6 bases). The sequenced material came from PBMCs. The clonotype originates from a human donor in good health (CMV status not recorded). Some clones in this sample may be carry-over from other donors' samples. CDR3 loop: CASSDDRRNSYEQYF. The CDR3 nucleotides read TGTGCCAGCAGCGACGACAGGAGGAACTCCTACGAGCAGTACTTC.